This T cell receptor beta chain was sequenced during a study of T cells in tuberculosis. Study-wide context: T cells were selected with CD1B tetramers loaded with glucose monomycolate.

Chain pairing is unknown; alpha and beta were sequenced separately. This table comes from immunoSEQ multiplex PCR, and its TCRdb copy is limited to in-frame clones, with some not included. Among about 58,000 clones listed, approximately 85% were seen once. Germline V CDR1 and CDR2: SGHVS, FNYEAQ. The CDR3 loop spans 16 amino acids. With 10 bases clipped from V and 4 bases from J, the junction kept 18 bases outside the gene matches. Thawed, overnight-rested PBMC were stained with GMM-loaded CD1B tetramer, viability dye and anti-CD3, then sorted. The CD1B tetramers carried C32 glucose monomycolate purified from Rhodococcus equi. PBMC for tetramer sorting were first depleted of CD14-expressing monocytes.

The chain carries TRBV7-6 and TRBJ1-2, with TRBD1 matching over 7 bases. The sequenced sample was CD1b-GMM tetramer-negative cells sorted from PBMCs. This receptor was taken from an adult woman with latent tuberculosis. CDR3 DNA: TGTGCCACCAAACCCGCGACAGGGTCTCGTGGCTATGGCTACACCTTC. This translates into CATKPATGSRGYGYTF.